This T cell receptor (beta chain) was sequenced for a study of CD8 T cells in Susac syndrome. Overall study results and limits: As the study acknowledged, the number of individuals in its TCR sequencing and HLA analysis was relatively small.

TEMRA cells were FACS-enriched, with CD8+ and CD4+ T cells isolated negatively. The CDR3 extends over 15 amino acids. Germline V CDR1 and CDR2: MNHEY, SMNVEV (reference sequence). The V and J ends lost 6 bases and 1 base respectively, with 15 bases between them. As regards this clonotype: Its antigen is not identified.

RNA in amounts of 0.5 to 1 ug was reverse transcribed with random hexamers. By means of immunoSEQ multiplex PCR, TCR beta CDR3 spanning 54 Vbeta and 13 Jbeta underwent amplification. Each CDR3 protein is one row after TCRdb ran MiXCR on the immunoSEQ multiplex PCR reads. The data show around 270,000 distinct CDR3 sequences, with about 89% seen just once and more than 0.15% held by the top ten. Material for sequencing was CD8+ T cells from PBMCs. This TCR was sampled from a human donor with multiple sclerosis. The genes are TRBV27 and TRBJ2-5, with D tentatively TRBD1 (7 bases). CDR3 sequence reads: CASSRGVTSQETQYF. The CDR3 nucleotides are TGTGCCAGCAGCAGGGGGGTTACAAGCCAAGAGACCCAGTACTTC.